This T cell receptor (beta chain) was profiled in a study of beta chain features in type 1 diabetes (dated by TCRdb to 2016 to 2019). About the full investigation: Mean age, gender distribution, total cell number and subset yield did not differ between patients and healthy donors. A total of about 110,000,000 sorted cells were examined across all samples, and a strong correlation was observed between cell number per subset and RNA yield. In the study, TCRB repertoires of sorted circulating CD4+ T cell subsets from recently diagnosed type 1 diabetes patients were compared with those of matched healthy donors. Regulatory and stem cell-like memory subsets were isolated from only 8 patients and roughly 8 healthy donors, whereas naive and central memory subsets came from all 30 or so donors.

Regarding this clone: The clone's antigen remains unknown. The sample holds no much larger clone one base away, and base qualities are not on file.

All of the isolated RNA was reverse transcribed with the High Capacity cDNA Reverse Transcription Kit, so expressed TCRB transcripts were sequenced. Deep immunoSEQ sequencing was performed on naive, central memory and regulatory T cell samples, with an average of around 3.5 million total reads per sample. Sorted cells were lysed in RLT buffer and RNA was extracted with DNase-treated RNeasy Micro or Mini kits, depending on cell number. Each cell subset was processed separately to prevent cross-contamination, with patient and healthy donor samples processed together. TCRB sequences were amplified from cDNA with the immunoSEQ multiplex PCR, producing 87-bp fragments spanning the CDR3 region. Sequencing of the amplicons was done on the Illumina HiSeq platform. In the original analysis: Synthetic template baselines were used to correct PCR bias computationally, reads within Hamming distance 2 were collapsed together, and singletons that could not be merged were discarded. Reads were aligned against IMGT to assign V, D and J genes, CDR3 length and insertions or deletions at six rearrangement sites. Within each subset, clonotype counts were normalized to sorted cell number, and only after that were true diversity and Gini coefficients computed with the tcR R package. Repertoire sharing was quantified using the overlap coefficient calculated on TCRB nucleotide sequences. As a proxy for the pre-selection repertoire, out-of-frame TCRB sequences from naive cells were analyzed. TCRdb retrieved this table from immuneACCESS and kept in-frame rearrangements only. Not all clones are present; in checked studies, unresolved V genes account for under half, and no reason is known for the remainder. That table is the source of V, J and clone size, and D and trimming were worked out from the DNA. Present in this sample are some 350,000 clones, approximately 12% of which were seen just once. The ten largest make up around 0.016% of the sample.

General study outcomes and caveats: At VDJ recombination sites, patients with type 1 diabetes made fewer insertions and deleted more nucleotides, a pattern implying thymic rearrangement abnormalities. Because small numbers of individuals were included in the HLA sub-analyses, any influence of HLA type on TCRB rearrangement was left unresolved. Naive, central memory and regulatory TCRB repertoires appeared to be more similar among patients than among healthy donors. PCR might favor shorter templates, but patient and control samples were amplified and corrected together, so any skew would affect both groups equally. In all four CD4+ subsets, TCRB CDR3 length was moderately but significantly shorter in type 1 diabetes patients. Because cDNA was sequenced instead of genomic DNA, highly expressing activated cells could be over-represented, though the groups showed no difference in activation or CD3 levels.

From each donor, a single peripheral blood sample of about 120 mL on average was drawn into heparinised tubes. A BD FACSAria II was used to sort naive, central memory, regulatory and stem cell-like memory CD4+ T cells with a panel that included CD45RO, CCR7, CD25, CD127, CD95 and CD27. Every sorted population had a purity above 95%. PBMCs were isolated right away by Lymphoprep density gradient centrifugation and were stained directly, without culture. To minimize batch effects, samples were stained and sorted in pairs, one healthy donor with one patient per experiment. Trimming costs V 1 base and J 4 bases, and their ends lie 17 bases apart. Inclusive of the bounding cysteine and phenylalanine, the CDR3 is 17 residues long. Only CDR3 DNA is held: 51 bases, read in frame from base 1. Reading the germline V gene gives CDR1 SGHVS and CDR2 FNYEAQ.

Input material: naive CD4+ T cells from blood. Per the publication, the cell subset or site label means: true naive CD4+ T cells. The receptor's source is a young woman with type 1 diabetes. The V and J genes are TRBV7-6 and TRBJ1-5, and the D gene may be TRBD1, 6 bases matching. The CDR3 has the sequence CASSLGGHRARNQPQHF. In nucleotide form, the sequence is TGTGCCAGCAGCTTAGGGGGCCACAGGGCCCGAAATCAGCCCCAGCATTTT.